Below are 24 T cell receptor beta chains sequenced from a single sample in a study of response to subunit inactivated influenza vaccine. TCRdb analysed the RT-PCR reads with MiXCR anew, one entry per CDR3 protein. The sample records approximately 500,000 distinct CDR3 sequences, roughly a quarter being singletons. The same data also went into a second study, on T cells expressing NK-cell markers. That report adds: As the method of synthesis, 5'RACE template switching with UMIs yielded TCR beta cDNA.

Sample: CD4+ T cells sorted from PBMCs, taken 11 to 12 days after vaccination. The receptors were gathered from a man aged 50-59 years who received an inactivated influenza vaccine.

The gene calls are TRBV3-1 and TRBJ2-6; possible D gene TRBD1, 5 bases. V was pared by 8 bases and J by 9 bases, with 14 bases between. CDR3 length: 13 amino acids. CDR1 LGHDT and CDR2 YNNKEL come from the germline V gene (reference sequence). DNA of the CDR3: TGTGCCAGCGAGGACAAGTCGAGCAACGTCCTGACTTTC. It is translated as CASEDKSSNVLTF.

V and J are TRBV4-2 and TRBJ2-5; 9 nucleotides align to TRBD1. This CDR3 has 15 amino acids. J lost 3 bases, V lost 6 bases, and 8 bases had no gene match. Germline assignment: CDR1 LGHNA and CDR2 YNFKEQ. The CDR3 loop reads CASSRTGGYEETQYF. In DNA form, the CDR3 reads TGTGCCAGCAGTCGTACAGGGGGCTATGAAGAGACCCAGTACTTC.

This clonotype was observed a few times. This chain joins TRBV27 and TRBJ2-3, with no clear D. Germline-derived CDR1 and CDR2 are MNHEY and SMNVEV (reference sequence). This CDR3 is 14 amino acids long. V lost 4 bases and J lost 0, with 8 bases in between. The CDR3 coding sequence is TGTGCCAGCAGTTCACCGACTAGCACAGATACGCAGTATTTT. Translating it yields CASSSPTSTDTQYF.

The rearrangement joins TRBV7-8 to TRBJ1-6; D not resolved. There are 14 residues in the CDR3. Germline V lookup: CDR1 SGHVS, CDR2 FQNEAQ. The V end lost 5 bases, the J end lost 10 bases, and 15 bases lay between the germline ends. DNA for the CDR3: TGTGCCAGCAGCCGTAGCGGTTCTCGGTCACCCCTCCACTTT. Amino acid sequence: CASSRSGSRSPLHF. Looking up the rest from reference TRBV7-8 and TRBJ1-6 gives the full variable domain: GAGVSQSPRYKVAKRGQDVALRCDPISGHVSLFWYQQALGQGPEFLTYFQNEAQLDKSGLPSDRFFAERPEGSVSTLKIQRTQQEDSAVYLCASSRSGSRSPLHFGNGTRLTVT.

CDR3 amino acids: CASSLVYGGPYEQYF. CDR3 nucleotides: TGTGCCAGCAGCTTAGTTTACGGGGGGCCCTACGAGCAGTACTTC. This chain joins TRBV11-2 and TRBJ2-7; maybe TRBD2 (7 bases). The V end lost 1 base, the J end lost 2 bases, and 12 bases lay between the germline ends. There are 15 residues in the CDR3. Germline CDR1 reads SGHAT; CDR2 reads FQNNGV.

This clonotype was counted only a few times. CDR3 DNA sequence: TGCGCCAGCAGCTTGGTGCTTGGACAGAACACCGGGGAGCTGTTTTTT. Residues: CASSLVLGQNTGELFF. The rearrangement uses TRBV5-1 and TRBJ2-2, with a possible D match to TRBD1 (5 bases). V shed 0 bases and J shed 1 base, with 10 bases lying between them. This CDR3 contains 16 residues. Germline CDR1 reads SGHRS; CDR2 reads YFSETQ. Complete variable domain (other parts from reference TRBV5-1 and TRBJ2-2): KAGVTQTPRYLIKTRGQQVTLSCSPISGHRSVSWYQQTPGQGLQFLFEYFSETQRNKGNFPGRFSGRQFSNSRSEMNVSTLELGDSALYLCASSLVLGQNTGELFFGEGSRLTVL.

This clonotype came up a few times. The chain links TRBV5-1 to TRBJ2-7; D unclear. The CDR3 has 13 residues. Germline V lookup: CDR1 SGHRS, CDR2 YFSETQ. Trimming took 5 bases from V and 2 from J, leaving 11 bases between them. In nucleotides, the CDR3 is TGCGCCAGCAGATTCGAGGATCCCTACGAGCAGTACTTC. Protein: CASRFEDPYEQYF.

This chain connects TRBV7-2 to TRBJ2-7; weak D call: TRBD2 (5 bases). This CDR3 has 14 residues. The V end was cut by 5 bases, the J end by 3 bases, with 14 bases between. The germline V gene encodes CDR1 SGHTA and CDR2 FQGNSA. As DNA, the CDR3 is TGTGCCAGCAGCCCTAGCTTAGTCAACTACGAGCAGTACTTC. Translating gives CASSPSLVNYEQYF.

This clonotype was counted once. This rearrangement joins TRBV6-2 or TRBV6-3 to TRBJ2-3, with TRBD1 identical over 7 bases. Germline V gene data show CDR1 as MNHEY and CDR2 as SVGEGT. The CDR3 extends over 15 amino acids. With 6 bases clipped from V and 4 bases from J, the junction kept 10 bases outside the gene matches. CDR3 sequence reads: CASSEGGRRSDTQYF. The CDR3 bases are TGTGCCAGCAGCGAAGGGGGCCGACGATCAGATACGCAGTATTTT.

The chain couples TRBV7-9 to TRBJ1-1; 8 nucleotides agree with TRBD1. V dropped 6 bases and J dropped 7; count of bases not matched to a gene: 7. CDR3 length equals 13 residues. Per germline, CDR1 SEHNR and CDR2 FQNEAQ (reference sequence). The DNA for the CDR3 is TGTGCCAGCAGACAAGGGACAGGCGGTGAAGCTTTCTTT. Its translation is CASRQGTGGEAFF.

The gene calls are TRBV7-9 and TRBJ1-2, with 7 bases fitting TRBD1. Germline V gene lookup returns CDR1 SEHNR and CDR2 FQNEAQ (reference sequence). CDR3 length equals 15 residues. The V gene end was trimmed by 6 bases and the J gene end by 4 bases; junction bases not matched to a gene: 11. CDR3 residues: CASSFAGGQIYGYTF. The CDR3 DNA sequence: TGTGCCAGCAGTTTCGCCGGGGGACAGATCTATGGCTACACCTTC.

The chain couples TRBV12-3 or TRBV12-4 to TRBJ2-1; 10 bases match TRBD2. The J segment lost 7 bases and the V segment lost 7 bases, leaving 7 bases of the junction unmatched. This CDR3 spans 14 amino acids. CDR3 region: CASTLAGVGNEQFF. The CDR3 DNA reads as TGTGCCAGCACGCTAGCGGGAGTAGGGAATGAGCAGTTCTTC.

This clonotype appeared a few times. V is TRBV6-2 or TRBV6-3 and J is TRBJ2-7; a possible D gene is TRBD2 (6 bases). From germline, CDR1 is MNHEY and CDR2 SVGEGT. The CDR3 covers 16 residues. V was shortened by 4 bases and J by 4 bases, with 20 bases between the two germline ends. This CDR3 reads CASSFSGLSGTYEQYF. In nucleotides, the CDR3 is TGTGCCAGCAGTTTCTCGGGACTCTCGGGCACATACGAGCAGTACTTC.

This chain joins TRBV29-1 and TRBJ2-3, with a possible D match to TRBD1 (6 bases). This CDR3 contains 12 residues. V dropped 5 bases and J dropped 3 bases, with 9 bases sitting between them. Germline CDR1 reads SQVTM; CDR2 reads ANQGSEA. The CDR3 loop is CSVYRATDTQYF. The CDR3, as DNA: TGCAGCGTTTACAGGGCAACAGATACGCAGTATTTT.

This chain joins TRBV7-2 and TRBJ2-7, with 14 nucleotides matching TRBD2. This CDR3 is 16 amino acids long. CDR1 and CDR2 (germline): SGHTA, FQGNSA. V shed 3 bases, J shed 1 base, and the junction held 2 bases outside the gene matches. The CDR3 DNA sequence: TGTGCCAGCAGCTTGACTAGCGGGGGGGCTTCCTACGAGCAGTACTTC. It encodes CASSLTSGGASYEQYF.

This clonotype was counted only a few times. This rearrangement joins TRBV3-1 to TRBJ2-1; 9 positions agree with TRBD1. J lost 7 bases, V lost 5 bases, and 9 bases had no gene match. CDR1 LGHDT and CDR2 YNNKEL come from the germline V gene (reference sequence). The CDR3 is 15 residues long. For the CDR3, the DNA is TGTGCCAGCAGCGGCCTCGGGACAGGGATTAATGAGCAGTTCTTC. This translates into CASSGLGTGINEQFF.

There are a few counts of this clonotype. This chain links TRBV20-1 with TRBJ1-1; 8 bases are a match to TRBD1. The CDR3 has 14 amino acids. The V segment lost 1 base and the J segment 0 bases; nucleotides outside the gene matches: 1. The germline V gene has CDR1 DFQATT and CDR2 SNEGSKA (reference sequence). CDR3 in amino acids: CSARVQGVNTEAFF. In DNA, the CDR3 is TGCAGTGCTAGAGTACAGGGGGTGAACACTGAAGCTTTCTTT.

The sample holds a few counts of this clonotype. V usage is TRBV20-1 and J usage is TRBJ1-6; 8 bases match TRBD1. The CDR3 totals 14 residues. Trimming removed 6 bases from V and 9 bases from J; junction bases left unmatched: 10. From germline, CDR1 is DFQATT and CDR2 SNEGSKA (reference sequence). CDR3 nucleotides: TGCAGTGCCTTTGGACAGGGTCGTCCTTCACCCCTCCACTTT. Its protein product is CSAFGQGRPSPLHF.

This clonotype was counted between two and nine times. V is TRBV20-1 and J is TRBJ2-4, with D hard to call. Between the trimmed V and J ends, which lost 5 bases and 3 bases, there was a span of 17 bases. Germline V gene data show CDR1 as DFQATT and CDR2 as SNEGSKA (reference sequence). The CDR3 runs 15 residues. The CDR3: CSARRPTEVKNIQYF. The CDR3 region has the DNA TGCAGTGCTCGAAGGCCTACTGAGGTCAAAAACATTCAGTACTTC.

At least ten counts were recorded for this clonotype. This rearrangement joins TRBV27 to TRBJ2-3; 8 bases line up with TRBD1. The length of the CDR3 is 15 residues. Germline CDR1 and CDR2: MNHEY and SMNVEV (reference sequence). After removal of 5 bases from V and 0 bases from J, the junction contained 4 bases not matched to a gene. The CDR3 region is CASSLRGQSTDTQYF. The CDR3 region has the DNA TGTGCCAGCAGTCTCAGGGGGCAAAGCACAGATACGCAGTATTTT.

This clonotype has at least ten counts. CDR3 residues: CSALGQHTEAFF. The DNA of the CDR3 is TGCAGCGCCCTAGGACAGCACACTGAAGCTTTCTTT. The gene calls are TRBV29-1 and TRBJ1-1; D perhaps matches TRBD1 (6 bases). V was trimmed by 7 bases and J by 3 bases, leaving 12 bases between them. The CDR3 has 12 amino acids. The germline V gene encodes CDR1 SQVTM and CDR2 ANQGSEA.

The CDR3 bases are TGCGCCAGCAGCCAGGACAGGGGGCAAAGCGAGCAGTACTTC. Translated: CASSQDRGQSEQYF. The gene calls are TRBV4-3 and TRBJ2-7, with 11 bases fitting TRBD1. Germline CDR1 LGHNA, CDR2 YSLEER. The CDR3 consists of 14 residues. V trimming: 3 bases; J trimming: 6 bases; junction bases outside the gene matches: 4.

This clonotype was counted only a few times. This chain uses TRBV5-6 with TRBJ1-4; D unresolved. The germline gives CDR1 SGHDT, CDR2 YYEEEE. Trimming took off 0 bases at V and 5 bases at J, with 5 bases between the two ends. The CDR3 sequence is 13 residues long. CDR3 sequence reads: CASSLVGNEKLFF. CDR3 bases: TGTGCCAGCAGCTTGGTCGGGAATGAAAAACTGTTTTTT. Looking up the rest from reference TRBV5-6 and TRBJ1-4 gives the full variable domain: DAGVTQSPTHLIKTRGQQVTLRCSPKSGHDTVSWYQQALGQGPQFIFQYYEEEERQRGNFPDRFSGHQFPNYSSELNVNALLLGDSALYLCASSLVGNEKLFFGSGTQLSVL.

There are many counts of this clonotype. The chain joins TRBV24-1 to TRBJ2-1, with 9 bases aligning to TRBD2. Germline-derived CDR1 and CDR2 are KGHDR and SFDVKD. V gave up 3 bases and J gave up 4 bases; unmatched junction bases: 6. This CDR3 spans 16 amino acids. The CDR3 is CATSDASGTGYNEQFF. CDR3 bases: TGTGCCACCAGTGATGCTAGCGGGACGGGTTACAATGAGCAGTTCTTC.